Included here is one T cell receptor beta chain sequence, with context. Its antigen is not known. Likely a read error: the CDR3 ends without its conserved phenylalanine or tryptophan. TCRdb re-derived calls from the RACE reads in MiXCR, one entry per CDR3 protein. The sample gives about 120,000 distinct CDR3 sequences, roughly 13% of which show up once; about 3% is in the top ten. The record originates from a study of human T cells and chemical hapten exposure. Study information: Patients having alopecia areata, totalis or universalis were mostly female.

Time point specified: pre-sensitization, week 0. Treatment defined: therapeutic diphenylcyclopropenone sensitization with weekly scalp DPC. The germline gives CDR1 SNHLY, CDR2 FYNNEI. Trimming left V 3 bases short and J 7 bases short, with 10 bases between. The CDR3 runs 13 residues. The study's findings and limits: The presence of alopecia in the donors means their immune response may differ from healthy people's.

This TCR was sampled from a woman in her late teens or twenties with alopecia areata. Some clones in this sample may be carry-over from other donors' samples. The chain recombines TRBV2 with TRBJ1-5; D is unresolved. The material sequenced was whole blood, taken in connection with sensitization to the hapten diphenylcyclopropenone (DPC). CDR3 DNA sequence: TGTGCCAGCAGTGACAGGATGGGGCAGCCCCAGCATTTG. This translates into CASSDRMGQPQHL.